The 21 T cell receptor beta chains reported below all come from one sample, sequenced in a study of cytomegalovirus exposure and HLA in healthy donors. PCR involved 60 Vbeta and 13 Jbeta primers. The data were produced by immunoSEQ multiplex PCR, yet TCRdb's version contains in-frame clones alone and is incomplete. In the table there are around 99,000 clones, 82% of which are singletons. The specimen was PBMCs. Receptor source: a man aged 30-40 years in good health and CMV-seropositive.

This chain connects TRBV11-3 to TRBJ1-2; D not certain. CDR3 size: 14 residues. Per the germline V gene, CDR1 is SGHNT and CDR2 is YENEEA. V lost 0 bases to trimming and J lost 6 bases, with 11 bases between them. For the CDR3, the DNA is TGTGCCAGCAGCTTAGATGTCAGGTCGGATGGCTACACCTTC. It codes for CASSLDVRSDGYTF.

Only a few counts were recorded for this clone. The chain couples TRBV30 to TRBJ1-2; 8 bases line up with TRBD1. Germline values: CDR1 GTSNPN, CDR2 SVGIG (reference sequence). CDR3 length: 13 residues. The trim removed 6 bases at V and 4 bases at J, leaving 7 bases unmatched. In DNA form, the CDR3 reads TGTGCCTGTAACCGGGACAGGCCCTATGGCTACACCTTC. It encodes CACNRDRPYGYTF.

This sequence joins TRBV27 and TRBJ1-5; possibly TRBD1 for D (6 bases). The CDR3 totals 17 residues. V lost 7 bases and J 3 bases, leaving 22 bases between the germline ends. CDR1 is MNHEY and CDR2 is SMNVEV in the germline V gene (reference sequence). The CDR3 sequence is CASKKLVGGGYNQPQHF. The CDR3 DNA reads as TGTGCCAGCAAGAAACTAGTAGGGGGGGGTTACAATCAGCCCCAGCATTTT.

V usage is TRBV7-2 and J usage is TRBJ2-3, with D uncertain. V was clipped by 2 bases and J by 5 bases, with 5 bases between them. Germline CDR1 reads SGHTA; CDR2 reads FQGNSA. The CDR3 loop spans 12 amino acids. The CDR3 is CASSLHRDTQYF. DNA of the CDR3: TGTGCCAGCAGCTTACATAGAGATACGCAGTATTTT.

About this clone: A read error may produce the germline difference seen at one junction end. The chain links TRBV7-9 to TRBJ2-2; 8 bases agree with TRBD1. CDR3 length: 17 residues. Germline V CDR1 and CDR2: SEHNR, FQNEAQ (reference sequence). The CDR3 spells CSSRTRTGQGQAGELFF. The CDR3 DNA is TGTTCCAGCAGAACCAGGACCGGACAGGGCCAGGCCGGGGAGCTGTTTTTT.

This chain connects TRBV4-2 to TRBJ2-2; 10 bases align to TRBD2. This CDR3 has 17 amino acids. Looked up from germline, CDR1 is LGHNA and CDR2 is YNFKEQ. V dropped 0 bases and J dropped 7; count of bases not matched to a gene: 8. The CDR3 region has the DNA TGTGCCAGCAGCCAAGATCTATTAGCGGGGGGCCACGGGGAGCTGTTTTTT. Its protein product is CASSQDLLAGGHGELFF.

The chain recombines TRBV9 with TRBJ1-1, with a weak D call TRBD1 (5 bases). There are 16 residues in the CDR3. In germline, CDR1 is SGDLS, CDR2 YYNGEE. Trimming removed 4 bases at V and 0 bases at J, with 16 bases between. CDR3 DNA: TGTGCCAGCAGCTCCGATGGGGGGTTTTTGAACACTGAAGCTTTCTTT. Translated: CASSSDGGFLNTEAFF.

This rearrangement joins TRBV5-6 to TRBJ2-1; perhaps TRBD2 as D (6 bases). This CDR3 spans 15 amino acids. Trimming took off 6 bases at V and 2 bases at J, with 15 bases between the two ends. The germline V gene has CDR1 SGHDT and CDR2 YYEEEE. CDR3 amino acids: CASTSGPSTYNEQFF. The CDR3 region has the DNA TGTGCCAGCACCAGCGGGCCTAGCACCTACAATGAGCAGTTCTTC.

This clone was counted a single time. The J gene is TRBJ1-1, the V gene TRBV15; D is possibly TRBD1 (5 bases). The CDR3 covers 18 residues. V lost 0 bases to trimming and J lost 1 base, with 18 bases between them. CDR1 is LNHNV, CDR2 YYDKDF, per germline (reference sequence). The CDR3 nucleotides are TGTGCCACCAGCAGAGATGGTGGGGCGTCTTTCAGGAACACTGAAGCTTTCTTT. It yields the protein CATSRDGGASFRNTEAFF. The full variable domain, in which reference TRBV15 and TRBJ1-1 provide the parts outside the CDR3, is DAMVIQNPRYQVTQFGKPVTLSCSQTLNHNVMYWYQQKSSQAPKLLFHYYDKDFNNEADTPDNFQSRRPNTSFCFLDIRSPGLGDTAMYLCATSRDGGASFRNTEAFFGQGTRLTVV.

As to this clone: At one end the junction does not follow the germline gene, possibly because of a read error. The V and J genes are TRBV27 and TRBJ2-7; 9 bases match TRBD1. The CDR3 length is 14 residues. Germline assignment: CDR1 MNHEY and CDR2 SMNVEV (reference sequence). The CDR3 DNA sequence: TGTGCCAGCAGTTCAACAGGGGGCTCCTCCGAGCAGTACTTC. Amino acid sequence: CASSSTGGSSEQYF.

This chain joins TRBV5-1 and TRBJ1-2; D is ambiguous. Deletions cut 2 bases from V and 6 bases from J, with 14 bases between. The CDR3 sequence is 14 residues long. The germline gives CDR1 SGHRS, CDR2 YFSETQ. The CDR3 DNA reads TGCGCCAGCAGCTTAACATTTCGGGGAGATGGCTACACCTTC. Its translation is CASSLTFRGDGYTF.

This clone occurred a few times. The rearrangement links TRBV7-3 to TRBJ2-1; TRBD2 is a possible D gene (7 bases). Germline V gives CDR1 SGHTA, CDR2 FQGTGA. V lost 2 bases and J lost 8, with 16 bases in between. The CDR3 length is 15 residues. CDR3 sequence: CASSLRGALRDEQFF. The CDR3 DNA is TGTGCCAGCAGCTTACGGGGGGCGCTTCGCGATGAGCAGTTCTTC.

The sample holds a few counts of this clone. The gene calls are TRBV7-8 and TRBJ2-3; D is unclear. The CDR3 loop spans 12 amino acids. V was clipped by 8 bases and J by 0 bases, with 6 bases between them. The germline gives CDR1 SGHVS, CDR2 FQNEAQ. Written as DNA, the CDR3 is TGTGCCAGCCAGAGGAGCACAGATACGCAGTATTTT. Translating it yields CASQRSTDTQYF.

V usage is TRBV18 and J usage is TRBJ2-1; maybe TRBD1 (5 bases). Trimming pared 3 bases from V and 0 bases from J, leaving 15 bases between. This CDR3 is built from 17 residues. In germline, CDR1 is KGHSH, CDR2 LQKENI. The CDR3 protein is CASSPASRQSSYNEQFF. CDR3 DNA sequence: TGTGCCAGCTCACCGGCTTCAAGACAGAGCTCCTACAATGAGCAGTTCTTC.

The table lists this clone with a few counts. The chain employs TRBV5-4 and TRBJ2-7; D is unclear. This CDR3 has 12 amino acids. CDR1 SGHNT and CDR2 YYREEE come from the germline V gene (reference sequence). V was pared by 1 base and J by 1 base, with 3 bases between. CDR3 DNA sequence: TGTGCCAGCAGCTTGCTGTCCTACGAGCAGTACTTC. Its translation is CASSLLSYEQYF.

This sequence joins TRBV9 and TRBJ2-2, with a weak D call TRBD2 (5 bases). Trimming stripped 1 base from V and 6 bases from J, with 25 bases between. This CDR3 has 19 residues. Germline CDR1 and CDR2: SGDLS and YYNGEE. The CDR3, as DNA: TGTGCCAGCAGCGTAACCTCCCGGGCTAGCCTGTTAATGTCCGGGGAGCTGTTTTTT. Translated, it gives CASSVTSRASLLMSGELFF. The entire variable domain, with the rest obtained from reference TRBV9 and TRBJ2-2, is as follows: DSGVTQTPKHLITATGQRVTLRCSPRSGDLSVYWYQQSLDQGLQFLIQYYNGEERAKGNILERFSAQQFPDLHSELNLSSLELGDSALYFCASSVTSRASLLMSGELFFGEGSRLTVL.

The CDR3 sequence: CASSLVPDRAYEQYF. The CDR3, as DNA: TGCGCCAGCAGCTTGGTTCCGGACAGGGCTTACGAGCAGTACTTC. V usage is TRBV5-1 and J usage is TRBJ2-7; 8 bases match TRBD1. The germline CDR1 and CDR2 sequences are SGHRS and YFSETQ. This CDR3 has 15 residues. Losses at the gene ends were 0 bases for V and 4 bases for J; bases not matched to a gene: 6.

This clone showed up just a few times. The chain recombines TRBV7-9 with TRBJ1-2; tentative D call: TRBD1 (6 bases). The CDR3 sequence is 16 residues long. The V gene's germline CDR1 is SEHNR and CDR2 FQNEAQ (reference sequence). V was clipped by 2 bases and J by 1 base, with 14 bases between them. CDR3 region: CASSLTYREINYGYTF. The CDR3 DNA reads TGTGCCAGCAGCTTAACCTACAGGGAGATTAACTATGGCTACACCTTC. Full variable domain (remainder filled in from reference TRBV7-9 and TRBJ1-2): DTGVSQNPRHKITKRGQNVTFRCDPISEHNRLYWYRQTLGQGPEFLTYFQNEAQLEKSRLLSDRFSAERPKGSFSTLEIQRTEQGDSAMYLCASSLTYREINYGYTFGSGTRLTVV.

The chain is built from TRBV5-1 and TRBJ1-3, with TRBD1 matching over 8 bases. This CDR3 has 16 amino acids. CDR1 SGHRS and CDR2 YFSETQ come from the germline V gene. After removal of 0 bases from V and 0 bases from J, the junction contained 2 bases not matched to a gene. The CDR3 reads CASSLAGTGSGNTIYF. CDR3 DNA sequence: TGCGCCAGCAGCTTGGCCGGGACAGGCTCTGGAAACACCATATATTTT.

The CDR3 DNA reads TGTGCCAGCAGTTACTTGGGGGCTGGGGATGAAAAACTGTTTTTT. Protein product: CASSYLGAGDEKLFF. The rearrangement uses TRBV6-5 and TRBJ1-4; tentatively, D is TRBD1 (6 bases). Germline values: CDR1 MNHEY, CDR2 SVGAGI. The CDR3 totals 15 residues. V gave up 1 base and J gave up 6 bases, with 12 bases separating them.

This clone was seen more than once but under ten times. One end of the junction is discordant with germline, which a read error may explain. The rearrangement links TRBV7-9 to TRBJ1-5; the D is unclear. This CDR3 has 13 residues. Germline V gene sequence: CDR1 SEHNR, CDR2 FQNEAQ (reference sequence). The CDR3 bases are TGTTCCAGCAGCCCTCCGGCGGGACAGCCCCAGCATTTT. Translating it yields CSSSPPAGQPQHF.